Shown below are 18 T cell receptor beta chains from a single sample sequenced in a study of blood T cell repertoires in COVID-19. TCRdb's table, derived via immunoSEQ multiplex PCR, lists solely in-frame clones and lacks some. The data contain under 150,000 clones, 79% of them singletons. The sequenced material came from peripheral blood. Source of these receptors: a man between 50 and 59 years old with active or convalescent COVID-19.

V and J are TRBV24-1 and TRBJ2-1, with TRBD2 matching 16 bases. This CDR3 has 17 amino acids. Germline V gene lookup returns CDR1 KGHDR and CDR2 SFDVKD. The trim removed 4 bases at V and 10 bases at J, leaving 9 bases unmatched. CDR3 residues: CATSDSPGLAGGNEQFF. The CDR3, as DNA: TGTGCCACCAGTGACTCCCCGGGACTAGCGGGAGGGAACGAGCAGTTCTTC.

In its sample, this clone was seen a few times. The rearrangement joins TRBV7-6 to TRBJ1-4, with TRBD1 matching 8 bases. CDR1 and CDR2 (germline): SGHVS, FNYEAQ. The CDR3 totals 15 residues. V lost 1 base to trimming and J lost 7 bases; unmatched junction nucleotides: 5. CDR3 coding DNA: TGTGCCAGCAGCTTAGAGACAGGGGTGGGTGAAAAACTGTTTTTT. Residues: CASSLETGVGEKLFF.

On this clone: One junction end does not reproduce the germline sequence, and a read error may be involved. The gene calls are TRBV7-8 and TRBJ1-1; D unclear. The CDR3 contains 18 residues. Germline CDR1 reads SGHVS; CDR2 reads FQNEAQ. CDR3 DNA: TGTGCCAGCACCTTACTTCCCCGCGGAGGATCGATGAACACTGAAGCTTTCTTT. Its protein product is CASTLLPRGGSMNTEAFF.

The chain's CDR3 is CASSGTGGGQPQHF. The CDR3 DNA reads as TGTGCCAGCAGTGGGACGGGGGGCGGGCAGCCCCAGCATTTT. The chain links TRBV2 to TRBJ1-5, with D maybe TRBD1 (6 bases). The CDR3 sequence is 14 residues long. The germline V and J ends were trimmed by 4 bases and 7 bases, with 14 bases remaining between them. From germline, CDR1 is SNHLY and CDR2 FYNNEI.

In regard to this clone: At the DNA level, this CDR3 is encoded by other sequences in the same sample as well. V is TRBV19 and J is TRBJ2-1, with 9 bases fitting TRBD2. This CDR3 spans 17 amino acids. V gave up 0 bases and J gave up 2 bases; unmatched junction bases: 5. The V gene's germline CDR1 is LNHDA and CDR2 SQIVND (reference sequence). The CDR3 region has the DNA TGTGCCAGTAGTATAGAGGGGCTAGCGGGGCCCTACAATGAGCAGTTCTTC. This gives the protein CASSIEGLAGPYNEQFF.

CDR3 residues: CASSVTGYSYGYTF. In DNA, the CDR3 is TGTGCCAGTAGCGTCACAGGCTACTCCTATGGCTACACCTTC. The V gene is TRBV19, the J gene TRBJ1-2; a weak D match, TRBD1 (5 bases). The CDR3 totals 14 residues. V was shortened by 6 bases and J by 4 bases, with 15 bases between the two germline ends. CDR1 is LNHDA and CDR2 is SQIVND in the germline V gene (reference sequence). The whole variable domain, remainder taken from reference TRBV19 and TRBJ1-2, is DGGITQSPKYLFRKEGQNVTLSCEQNLNHDAMYWYRQDPGQGLRLIYYSQIVNDFQKGDIAEGYSVSREKKESFPLTVTSAQKNPTAFYLCASSVTGYSYGYTFGSGTRLTVV.

V gene TRBV27 combines with J gene TRBJ2-7; 11 nucleotides match TRBD2. CDR3 length: 16 residues. Losses at the gene ends were 8 bases for V and 3 bases for J; bases not matched to a gene: 12. Germline V gives CDR1 MNHEY, CDR2 SMNVEV (reference sequence). CDR3 sequence: CASPRVAGGPYYEQYF. The CDR3 DNA is TGTGCCAGCCCTCGGGTAGCGGGAGGGCCTTACTACGAGCAGTACTTC.

The chain employs TRBV7-2 and TRBJ2-2, with 11 bases matching TRBD2. The CDR3 runs to 16 residues. Trimming cost V 5 bases and J 5 bases; bases outside gene matches: 7. Germline V gives CDR1 SGHTA, CDR2 FQGNSA. CDR3 amino acids: CASSPRLAGRTGELFF. CDR3 nucleotides: TGTGCCAGCAGCCCTCGACTAGCGGGGCGGACCGGGGAGCTGTTTTTT.

The CDR3 DNA sequence: TGTGCCAGTAGAGACAGGGTAAGGAGCACAGATACGCAGTATTTT. Translation gives CASRDRVRSTDTQYF. V is TRBV19 and J is TRBJ2-3; TRBD1 agrees at 7 bases. CDR1 LNHDA and CDR2 SQIVND come from the germline V gene (reference sequence). This CDR3 is built from 15 residues. The V gene end was trimmed by 6 bases and the J gene end by 0 bases; junction bases not matched to a gene: 6.

The J gene is TRBJ1-4, the V gene TRBV2; 7 nucleotides match TRBD1. CDR1 is SNHLY and CDR2 is FYNNEI in the germline V gene. V was pared by 6 bases and J by 7 bases, with 5 bases of the junction left unmatched. This CDR3 has 13 residues. The CDR3 bases are TGTGCCAGCAGGGGACAGCTCGGTGAAAAACTGTTTTTT. Its translation is CASRGQLGEKLFF.

The DNA for the CDR3 is TGTGCCAGCAGTTTGGGGACTAGCGGGAGATCGGAACAAGAGACCCAGTACTTC. This translates into CASSLGTSGRSEQETQYF. V usage is TRBV27 and J usage is TRBJ2-5, with TRBD2 matching over 14 bases. The V segment lost 3 bases and the J segment 2 bases; nucleotides outside the gene matches: 8. There are 18 residues in the CDR3. Germline-derived CDR1 and CDR2 are MNHEY and SMNVEV (reference sequence).

The chain links TRBV7-8 to TRBJ2-7, with D possibly being TRBD2 (6 bases). CDR1 is SGHVS, CDR2 FQNEAQ, per germline. The CDR3 spans 13 residues. Trimming took 5 bases from V and 1 from J, leaving 9 bases between them. CDR3 nucleotide sequence: TGTGCCAGCAGCCGGGACTCATCCTACGAGCAGTACTTC. It encodes CASSRDSSYEQYF.

This sequence joins TRBV7-3 and TRBJ2-1, with 7 positions matching TRBD2. Germline V gives CDR1 SGHTA, CDR2 FQGTGA. The CDR3 runs to 15 residues. The V gene end was trimmed by 1 base and the J gene end by 6 bases; junction bases not matched to a gene: 6. The CDR3 loop reads CASSLMAGAPNEQFF. In DNA, the CDR3 is TGTGCCAGCAGCTTAATGGCGGGAGCTCCCAATGAGCAGTTCTTC. Together with reference TRBV7-3 and TRBJ2-1, the CDR3 gives the full variable domain: GAGVSQTPSNKVTEKGKYVELRCDPISGHTALYWYRQSLGQGPEFLIYFQGTGAADDSGLPNDRFFAVRPEGSVSTLKIQRTERGDSAVYLCASSLMAGAPNEQFFGPGTRLTVL.

The V and J genes are TRBV7-2 and TRBJ2-5; 10 bases map to TRBD2. Germline V gives CDR1 SGHTA, CDR2 FQGNSA. The CDR3 runs 16 residues. V lost 1 base, J lost 6 bases, and 8 bases stayed unmatched. The chain's CDR3 is CASSLVLAGDLKTQYF. CDR3 nucleotide sequence: TGTGCCAGCAGCTTAGTGCTAGCGGGAGATTTAAAGACCCAGTACTTC. Supplemented by reference TRBV7-2 and TRBJ2-5, the full variable domain reads GAGVSQSPSNKVTEKGKDVELRCDPISGHTALYWYRQSLGQGLEFLIYFQGNSAPDKSGLPSDRFSAERTGGSVSTLTIQRTQQEDSAVYLCASSLVLAGDLKTQYFGPGTRLLVL.

The CDR3 region is CASTPRTGVYYGYTF. The CDR3 DNA reads TGTGCCAGCACCCCCCGGACAGGGGTGTACTATGGCTACACCTTC. The rearrangement uses TRBV28 and TRBJ1-2; TRBD1 matches 9 bases. The germline V gene encodes CDR1 MDHEN and CDR2 SYDVKM. Trimming cost V 7 bases and J 3 bases; bases outside gene matches: 9. The CDR3 spans 15 residues.

The chain joins TRBV28 to TRBJ1-5; D possibly corresponds to TRBD1 (5 bases). Trimming removed 6 bases from V and 0 bases from J, with 18 bases in between. The CDR3 extends over 17 amino acids. Germline loops: CDR1 MDHEN, CDR2 SYDVKM. The CDR3 nucleotides are TGTGCCAGCAGGAGTGGGGGGATCACCCATAGCAATCAGCCCCAGCATTTT. It is translated as CASRSGGITHSNQPQHF.

The rearrangement links TRBV27 to TRBJ2-4; TRBD2 matches at 8 bases. The V gene end was trimmed by 5 bases and the J gene end by 4 bases; junction bases not matched to a gene: 1. The CDR3 sequence is 13 residues long. CDR1 is MNHEY, CDR2 SMNVEV, per germline (reference sequence). The CDR3 DNA reads as TGTGCCAGCAGTCCGGGGGGGAAAAACATTCAGTACTTC. Its protein is CASSPGGKNIQYF.

The chain uses TRBV5-1 and TRBJ1-2; the match to TRBD1 covers 7 bases. The ends lost 3 bases at V and 3 bases at J; junction bases unmatched: 5. The CDR3 length is 14 residues. From germline, CDR1 is SGHRS and CDR2 YFSETQ. CDR3 region: CASSSTGLYYGYTF. The DNA for the CDR3 is TGCGCCAGCAGCTCGACAGGGTTATACTATGGCTACACCTTC.